One sample yielded the 21 T cell receptor beta chains listed below, sequenced in a study of blood T cells in healthy people across ages. A second PCR of about 6 to 11 cycles used a sample-barcoded 5' primer and a J-beta primer mix. TCRdb recomputed calls from the 5' RACE reads with MiXCR, one row per CDR3 protein. The repertoire consists of hundreds of thousands of distinct CDR3 sequences, with 25% to 30% occurring once and the leading ten covering 15% to 20%. Sequencing was performed on blood. These receptor sequences come from a woman of 80 years or more in good health.

This clonotype has more than one count but fewer than ten. The genes are TRBV18 and TRBJ1-2; no clear D gene. V was shortened by 4 bases and J by 4 bases, with 13 bases between the two germline ends. From germline, CDR1 is KGHSH and CDR2 LQKENI. The CDR3 runs 14 residues. CDR3 region: CASSRQEGLYGYTF. The DNA for the CDR3 is TGTGCCAGCTCACGCCAAGAAGGACTCTATGGCTACACCTTC. The variable domain in full, with the rest retrieved from reference TRBV18 and TRBJ1-2, is NAGVMQNPRHLVRRRGQEARLRCSPMKGHSHVYWYRQLPEEGLKFMVYLQKENIIDESGMPKERFSAEFPKEGPSILRIQQVVRGDSAAYFCASSRQEGLYGYTFGSGTRLTVV.

This clonotype was found a few times. A much bigger clone sits one base away, suggesting this may be a read error. The chain couples TRBV20-1 to TRBJ2-5; TRBD2 matches at 8 bases. This CDR3 spans 15 amino acids. Germline CDR1 reads DFQATT; CDR2 reads SNEGSKA (reference sequence). CDR3 DNA: TGCGGTGCTAGAGCCGGGACTAGGGTTAGGGAGACCCAGTACTTC. This gives the protein CGARAGTRVRETQYF.

V usage is TRBV7-2 and J usage is TRBJ2-1, with 10 bases matching TRBD2. Germline lookup yields CDR1 SGHTA and CDR2 FQGNSA. The CDR3 has 16 amino acids. The J segment lost 10 bases and the V segment lost 5 bases, leaving 14 bases of the junction unmatched. The chain's CDR3 is CASSAPSSGRPHEQFF. CDR3 DNA sequence: TGTGCCAGCAGCGCACCTTCTAGCGGGAGACCCCACGAGCAGTTCTTC.

This clonotype has a count of ten or more. The chain has TRBV10-3 and TRBJ1-5; D uncertain. Germline V gives CDR1 ENHRY, CDR2 SYGVKD. The CDR3 sequence is 16 residues long. V lost 4 bases, J lost 4 bases, and 17 bases lay in between. In nucleotides, the CDR3 is TGTGCCATCAGTGGGGCGGCCGGGCGCCTAAATCAGCCCCAGCATTTT. This gives the protein CAISGAAGRLNQPQHF.

This clonotype was detected once. CDR3 sequence (DNA): TGTGCCACCAGTGGAGGGGGAGGCATCAACGAGCAGTACTTC. Protein sequence: CATSGGGGINEQYF. The chain has TRBV24-1 and TRBJ2-1; D might be TRBD1 or TRBD2, each matching 6 bases. The closer fit of TRBJ2-7 to the DNA end suggests the J call may be wrong. The CDR3 covers 14 residues. The V gene's germline CDR1 is KGHDR and CDR2 SFDVKD.

This clonotype was seen more than once but under ten times. V and J are TRBV27 and TRBJ1-2; 8 positions match TRBD1. J gave up 5 bases and V 5 bases, and 10 bases lay outside the gene matches. CDR1 and CDR2 from the germline V gene are MNHEY and SMNVEV (reference sequence). CDR3 length equals 15 residues. DNA for the CDR3: TGTGCCAGCAGTCCGTCAGGGGGCCCTGGGTATGGCTACACCTTC. Translated, it gives CASSPSGGPGYGYTF.

This clonotype has a single count. This sequence may be a read error, since a much larger clone differs from it by one base. V and J are TRBV11-3 and TRBJ2-1; D is uncertain. V shed 1 base and J shed 10 bases, with 5 bases lying between them. Per germline, CDR1 SGHNT and CDR2 YENEEA. This CDR3 is 11 amino acids long. The CDR3 protein is CASSLGKEQFF. The CDR3 region has the DNA TGTGCCAGCAGCTTAGGAAAAGAGCAGTTCTTC. Filled out from reference TRBV11-3 and TRBJ2-1, the complete variable domain reads EAGVVQSPRYKIIEKKQPVAFWCNPISGHNTLYWYLQNLGQGPELLIRYENEEAVDDSQLPKDRFSAERLKGVDSTLKIQPAELGDSAVYLCASSLGKEQFFGPGTRLTVL.

This clonotype was seen only once. A much larger clone lies a single base off, so this may be a read error. This sequence joins TRBV29-1 and TRBJ2-1; D is uncertain. The CDR3 has 11 residues. Trimming removed 2 bases from V and 5 bases from J, with 4 bases in between. The germline V gene encodes CDR1 SQVTM and CDR2 ANQGSEA. The CDR3 coding sequence is TGCAGCGTTGAACGCAACAATGAGCAGTTCTTC. This translates into CSVERNNEQFF.

In its sample, this clonotype was seen once. A much larger clonotype is one base distant, so this may be a read error. The chain carries TRBV6-5 and TRBJ1-4, with D unclear. This CDR3 comprises 15 residues. V was clipped by 0 bases and J by 6 bases, with 11 bases between them. The germline V gene encodes CDR1 MNHEY and CDR2 SVGAGI. The CDR3 protein is CASSYSWRRDEKLFF. In DNA form, the CDR3 reads TGTGCCAGCAGTTACTCGTGGAGGAGGGATGAAAAACTGTTTTTT.

The table lists this clonotype with a few counts. The chain combines TRBV12-3 or TRBV12-4 with TRBJ1-3; D call uncertain. The CDR3 totals 13 residues. Trimming pared 1 base from V and 4 bases from J, leaving 5 bases between. Here the CDR3 reads CASSLGAGNTIYF. CDR3 DNA sequence: TGTGCCAGCAGTTTAGGGGCAGGAAACACCATATATTTT.

The chain employs TRBV12-3 or TRBV12-4 and TRBJ1-4; TRBD1 matches at 10 bases. CDR3 length: 13 amino acids. In nucleotides, the CDR3 is TGTGCTGCCGGGACAGGGGTTAATGAAAAACTGTTTTTT. Translating gives CAAGTGVNEKLFF.

This clonotype was seen only a few times. The J gene is TRBJ2-2, the V gene TRBV28, with D perhaps given as TRBD1 or TRBD2 (5 bases each). V was cut by 5 bases and J by 5 bases, with 12 bases left in between. CDR3 length equals 14 residues. Germline V gene sequence: CDR1 MDHEN, CDR2 SYDVKM. The CDR3 DNA follows: TGTGCCAGCAGTCGGGTGAGGGGAACCGGGGAGCTGTTTTTT. As protein: CASSRVRGTGELFF.

This clonotype came up many times. The genes are TRBV20-1 and TRBJ1-2; no clear D. Germline CDR1 and CDR2: DFQATT and SNEGSKA (reference sequence). This CDR3 has 12 residues. V was shortened by 6 bases and J by 1 base, with 9 bases between the two germline ends. CDR3 DNA sequence: TGCAGTGCCTCTAGTGATAACTATGGCTACACCTTC. It is translated as CSASSDNYGYTF.

The V call is TRBV11-2, the J call TRBJ2-7, with D uncertain. The CDR3 loop spans 13 amino acids. Trimming pared 5 bases from V and 4 bases from J, leaving 12 bases between. Per the germline V gene, CDR1 is SGHAT and CDR2 is FQNNGV. The CDR3 region is CASSPGHKYEQYF. CDR3 bases: TGTGCCAGCAGCCCCGGGCATAAATACGAGCAGTACTTC.

This clonotype was seen once. A single base separates this from a much larger clone, so it may be a read error. The chain recombines TRBV6-1 with TRBJ2-3; no firm D call. The CDR3 sequence is 13 residues long. Germline assignment: CDR1 MNHNS and CDR2 SASEGT. V was cut by 2 bases and J by 6 bases, with 9 bases left in between. CDR3 protein: CASSERLRDTQYF. CDR3 sequence (DNA): TGTGCCAGCAGTGAACGGCTACGTGATACGCAGTATTTT.

This sequence joins TRBV18 and TRBJ1-1, with TRBD1 matching 9 bases. V lost 5 bases, J lost 3 bases, and 10 bases stayed unmatched. Germline V CDR1 and CDR2: KGHSH, LQKENI. This CDR3 is built from 16 residues. CDR3 sequence (DNA): TGTGCCAGCTCATCCAGGACAGGGGTGGCGGACACTGAAGCTTTCTTT. Its protein product is CASSSRTGVADTEAFF.

This clonotype occurred a few times. The chain links TRBV30 to TRBJ1-2, with TRBD1 identical over 7 bases. V gave up 0 bases and J gave up 1 base; unmatched junction bases: 5. This CDR3 spans 15 amino acids. The germline gives CDR1 GTSNPN, CDR2 SVGIG (reference sequence). CDR3 bases: TGTGCCTGGAGTGTAAGCAGGGGGATTAACTATGGCTACACCTTC. Protein: CAWSVSRGINYGYTF.

This clonotype was seen ten or more times. The chain is built from TRBV6-2 or TRBV6-3 and TRBJ2-3; 10 bases align to TRBD1. This CDR3 spans 15 amino acids. The germline V gene has CDR1 MNHEY and CDR2 SVGEGT. V trimming: 5 bases; J trimming: 5 bases; junction bases outside the gene matches: 7. The CDR3 here is CASSPRTGGKDTQYF. The CDR3 nucleotides are TGTGCCAGCAGTCCTCGGACAGGGGGAAAAGATACGCAGTATTTT.

In this sample, this clonotype turned up a few times. A much larger clone differs from this one at a single base, so this may be a read error. The V call is TRBV20-1, the J call TRBJ2-7, with D perhaps matching TRBD1 (6 bases). CDR1 and CDR2 (germline): DFQATT, SNEGSKA (reference sequence). V was cut by 3 bases and J by 7 bases, with 22 bases left in between. This CDR3 has 15 residues. This CDR3 is CSARTGTGSRSEQYF. CDR3 in DNA: TGCAGTGCTAGGACCGGAACAGGGAGTAGGTCTGAGCAGTACTTC.

This chain links TRBV11-2 with TRBJ2-7; TRBD1 might be the D (6 bases). CDR3 length: 13 amino acids. Germline assignment: CDR1 SGHAT and CDR2 FQNNGV. Trimming stripped 6 bases from V and 7 bases from J, with 16 bases between. The CDR3 loop is CASSFTGFGEQYF. The CDR3 region has the DNA TGTGCCAGCAGTTTTACAGGGTTCGGAGAGCAGTACTTC.

A remark on this clonotype: A much bigger clone sits one base away, suggesting this may be a read error. The chain is built from TRBV5-5 and TRBJ2-5, with 10 nucleotides matching TRBD2. The junction had 16 bases not matched to a gene; V was cut back by 3 bases and J by 11 bases. Germline-derived CDR1 and CDR2 are SGHKS and YYEKEE (reference sequence). The CDR3 has 16 residues. The CDR3 sequence is CASSYLAGALYNEQYF. DNA of the CDR3: TGTGCCAGCAGCTATCTAGCGGGGGCTCTCTACAATGAGCAGTACTTC.